The 25 T cell receptor beta chains below were found in one sample sequenced in a study of T cells expressing NK-cell markers. TCRdb reworked the 5' RACE reads into one entry per CDR3 protein, no DNA. The sample has a few hundred thousand distinct CDR3 sequences, and its top ten clones hold about 0.39%. The specimen sequenced was blood T cells: a sorted CD56 or NKG2C T cell subset, CD4+ or CD8+ T cells, or bulk PBMC T cells (not recorded which). The receptors were gathered from a man between 18 and 35 years old in good health.

V is TRBV18 and J is TRBJ2-1. Germline V lookup: CDR1 KGHSH, CDR2 LQKENI. The CDR3 sequence is 13 residues long. CDR3 amino acids: CASSPVVSDEQFF. Combining the CDR3 with reference TRBV18 and TRBJ2-1 gives the whole variable domain NAGVMQNPRHLVRRRGQEARLRCSPMKGHSHVYWYRQLPEEGLKFMVYLQKENIIDESGMPKERFSAEFPKEGPSILRIQQVVRGDSAAYFCASSPVVSDEQFFGPGTRLTVL.

The genes are TRBV5-4 and TRBJ2-5; TCRdb's D gene call, TRBD1, goes unchecked for lack of DNA. Germline V gene lookup returns CDR1 SGHNT and CDR2 YYREEE (reference sequence). The CDR3 runs 14 residues. The CDR3 sequence: CASSYDRSQETQYF.

The V call is TRBV7-3, the J call TRBJ2-5; TCRdb returns TRBD2, unconfirmable since there is no DNA. Germline CDR1 is SGHTA and CDR2 is FQGTGA. The CDR3 sequence is 14 residues long. The CDR3 sequence is CASSLGGFQETQYF.

J is TRBJ2-1 and V is TRBV24-1; TCRdb returns TRBD1, unconfirmable since there is no DNA. The germline CDR1 and CDR2 sequences are KGHDR and SFDVKD. This CDR3 has 13 residues. The CDR3 region is CATSDPGVDEQFF.

The chain recombines TRBV7-9 with TRBJ1-1; TCRdb names TRBD1, which stays unverified in the absence of DNA. Germline V gene lookup returns CDR1 SEHNR and CDR2 FQNEAQ (reference sequence). There are 15 residues in the CDR3. The CDR3 sequence is CASSSPQGANTEAFF.

The genes are TRBV20-1 and TRBJ2-3; absent DNA, TCRdb's TRBD2 call cannot be checked. The CDR3 has 15 amino acids. The germline V gene has CDR1 DFQATT and CDR2 SNEGSKA (reference sequence). The CDR3 spells CSAAGGLAETDTQYF.

The chain is built from TRBV4-2 and TRBJ2-7; without DNA, the TCRdb call of TRBD2 cannot be checked. Germline V gene sequence: CDR1 LGHNA, CDR2 YNFKEQ. CDR3 length: 16 residues. This chain's CDR3 is CASSQYASGDSYEQYF.

The genes are TRBV30 and TRBJ1-1. Germline V gene lookup returns CDR1 GTSNPN and CDR2 SVGIG (reference sequence). The CDR3 runs to 11 residues. This chain's CDR3 is CAWSRDSQAFF.

V gene TRBV9 combines with J gene TRBJ2-3; absent DNA, TCRdb's TRBD2 call cannot be checked. CDR3 size: 18 residues. From germline, CDR1 is SGDLS and CDR2 YYNGEE. The CDR3 sequence: CASSVAGSGIASTDTQYF.

The chain has TRBV12-3 or TRBV12-4 and TRBJ2-3; TCRdb's D call, TRBD1, is unchecked because there is no DNA. This CDR3 has 14 residues. CDR3 sequence: CASSFLTPGDTQYF.

The genes are TRBV10-3 and TRBJ1-2; TCRdb picks TRBD1, but there is no DNA to check that call. Germline CDR1 ENHRY, CDR2 SYGVKD. The CDR3 has 16 amino acids. The CDR3 protein is CAISESAGTVNYGYTF.

The rearrangement links TRBV20-1 to TRBJ2-5. CDR1 is DFQATT, CDR2 SNEGSKA, per germline (reference sequence). The CDR3 is 11 amino acids. The CDR3 spells CSKGIQETQYF.

The V and J genes are TRBV20-1 and TRBJ2-1. The germline gives CDR1 DFQATT, CDR2 SNEGSKA (reference sequence). The CDR3 covers 13 residues. CDR3: CSAHETSYNEQFF.

The chain employs TRBV3-1 and TRBJ2-1; TCRdb's D call of TRBD2 is untestable without DNA. The CDR3 is made up of 16 amino acids. CDR1 LGHDT and CDR2 YNNKEL come from the germline V gene (reference sequence). CDR3 residues: CASSQGWSSGRPPTFF.

V usage is TRBV10-2 and J usage is TRBJ2-2. CDR1 is WSHSY and CDR2 is SAAADI in the germline V gene. The CDR3 is made up of 14 amino acids. The CDR3 sequence is CASSEFSESGELFF.

The chain combines TRBV5-6 with TRBJ2-5; TCRdb proposes TRBD1, but this gene call is untestable without DNA. There are 15 residues in the CDR3. CDR1 SGHDT and CDR2 YYEEEE come from the germline V gene. The CDR3 spells CASSLGTGYQETQYF. Using reference TRBV5-6 and TRBJ2-5 for the parts outside the CDR3, the full variable domain is DAGVTQSPTHLIKTRGQQVTLRCSPKSGHDTVSWYQQALGQGPQFIFQYYEEEERQRGNFPDRFSGHQFPNYSSELNVNALLLGDSALYLCASSLGTGYQETQYFGPGTRLLVL.

The V call is TRBV12-3 or TRBV12-4, the J call TRBJ2-5; TCRdb's D call, TRBD1, is unchecked because there is no DNA. The CDR3 runs to 14 residues. The CDR3 reads CASRQQGWRETQYF.

The chain couples TRBV7-2 to TRBJ2-7. Germline V gene data show CDR1 as SGHTA and CDR2 as FQGNSA. This CDR3 is built from 14 residues. The CDR3 sequence: CASSLTGRGYEQYF.

V and J are TRBV6-1 and TRBJ2-5; TCRdb returns TRBD1, unconfirmable since there is no DNA. Per germline, CDR1 MNHNS and CDR2 SASEGT. The CDR3 sequence is 15 residues long. CDR3 amino acids: CASRREGGFRETQYF.

The chain recombines TRBV20-1 with TRBJ1-4; TCRdb gives TRBD1 as the D gene, but with no DNA this cannot be confirmed. The CDR3 is 14 amino acids. CDR1 and CDR2 (germline): DFQATT, SNEGSKA (reference sequence). The CDR3 is CSAPTAGANEKLFF.

J is TRBJ2-6 and V is TRBV10-3; with no DNA, the TCRdb D assignment of TRBD1 cannot be verified. The CDR3 is 13 amino acids. Germline V gives CDR1 ENHRY, CDR2 SYGVKD. The CDR3 reads CAIPGYGSNVLTF.

This sequence joins TRBV20-1 and TRBJ2-3; without DNA, the TCRdb call of TRBD1 cannot be checked. This CDR3 has 15 amino acids. The germline V gene encodes CDR1 DFQATT and CDR2 SNEGSKA (reference sequence). The CDR3 sequence: CSAGPFKSPSDTQYF.

The chain links TRBV10-3 to TRBJ1-1; TCRdb's D gene call, TRBD1, goes unchecked for lack of DNA. This CDR3 comprises 13 residues. CDR1 is ENHRY and CDR2 is SYGVKD in the germline V gene. CDR3 in amino acids: CAISVRQGTEAFF.

The V and J genes are TRBV12-3 or TRBV12-4 and TRBJ1-6. There are 15 residues in the CDR3. This CDR3 is CASSLGGSSDAPLHF.

The chain recombines TRBV15 with TRBJ2-6. This CDR3 has 15 amino acids. Germline V CDR1 and CDR2: LNHNV, YYDKDF (reference sequence). This CDR3 reads CATSRRSDGANVLTF.